These 27 T cell receptor beta chains originate from one sample sequenced in a study of breast tumors, draining lymph nodes, adjacent tissues. A single record per CDR3 protein comes from TCRdb applying MiXCR to the multiplex PCR reads. This sample has 200,000 to 250,000 distinct CDR3 sequences, with around 35% found just once. Breast cancer patients provided tissue from their axillary draining lymph nodes. The sequenced material came from axillary lymph node tissue. The receptors come from a female donor with breast cancer. Some clones in this sample may be carry-over from other donors' samples.

This clonotype was recorded at least ten times. V and J are TRBV2 and TRBJ2-2; tentatively, D is TRBD1 (6 bases). Germline CDR1 SNHLY, CDR2 FYNNEI. CDR3 size: 15 residues. The V end lost 7 bases, the J end lost 5 bases, and 17 bases lay between the germline ends. The CDR3 reads CASKEDSSGTGELFF. CDR3 bases: TGTGCCAGCAAGGAGGACAGTTCGGGGACCGGGGAGCTGTTTTTT.

This rearrangement joins TRBV19 to TRBJ1-1, with 7 bases matching TRBD1. This CDR3 region has 15 residues. With 5 bases clipped from V and 1 base from J, the junction kept 7 bases outside the gene matches. CDR1 and CDR2 (germline): LNHDA, SQIVND (reference sequence). This CDR3 reads CASSSRQGGNTEAFF. CDR3 DNA: TGTGCCAGTAGTTCGCGACAGGGTGGGAACACTGAAGCTTTCTTT.

The CDR3 region is CASTSLGGAEETQYF. Here the CDR3 DNA reads TGTGCCAGCACCTCCCTCGGGGGGGCCGAGGAGACCCAGTACTTC. The V and J genes are TRBV2 and TRBJ2-4; 8 bases align to TRBD2. The J call is doubtful: the DNA matches TRBJ2-5 better. The CDR3 length is 15 residues. Germline V gene lookup returns CDR1 SNHLY and CDR2 FYNNEI.

Comments on this clonotype: This may come from a read error, since a much larger clone is one base off. CDR3 nucleotide sequence: TGTGCTAGTGGTTTGGCAGGGACTAGCGGGGGGGGGCAGTACTTC. Translated, it gives CASGLAGTSGGGQYF. V gene TRBV12-5 combines with J gene TRBJ2-7, with 16 bases fitting TRBD2. The germline V gene encodes CDR1 LGHNT and CDR2 FRNRAP. This CDR3 is built from 15 residues. V dropped 1 base and J dropped 9; count of bases not matched to a gene: 3.

The table lists this clonotype with many counts. CDR3 coding DNA: TGTGCCAGCAGCCCTCGGGACAAAAACAATGAGCAGTTCTTC. This codes for CASSPRDKNNEQFF. The chain recombines TRBV9 with TRBJ2-1; a weak D match, TRBD1 (6 bases). Trimming took off 4 bases at V and 5 bases at J, with 13 bases between the two ends. CDR1 SGDLS and CDR2 YYNGEE come from the germline V gene. The CDR3 extends over 14 amino acids.

The table lists this clonotype with many counts. The V and J genes are TRBV7-8 and TRBJ2-1, with 10 bases that match TRBD2. Trimming cost V 4 bases and J 2 bases; bases outside gene matches: 8. The CDR3 is made up of 17 amino acids. Germline CDR1 reads SGHVS; CDR2 reads FQNEAQ. For the CDR3, the DNA is TGTGCCAGCAGCTCAGCTCTAGCGGGAGTGCCCTACAATGAGCAGTTCTTC. This translates into CASSSALAGVPYNEQFF.

The gene calls are TRBV10-2 and TRBJ1-4, with D perhaps matching TRBD1 (6 bases). The CDR3 is 14 residues long. V was cut by 2 bases and J by 7 bases, with 11 bases left in between. Per the germline V gene, CDR1 is WSHSY and CDR2 is SAAADI. Here the CDR3 reads CASSEKGGGEKLFF. CDR3 nucleotide sequence: TGCGCCAGCAGTGAGAAGGGGGGAGGTGAAAAACTGTTTTTT.

This clonotype appeared many times. The CDR3 region has the DNA TGCAGTGCTAGACCTGGGGGGGGGCGACGCGATGAGCAGTTCTTC. Amino acids: CSARPGGGRRDEQFF. This chain joins TRBV20-1 and TRBJ2-1, with D maybe TRBD2 (7 bases). The CDR3 spans 15 residues. Germline CDR1 reads DFQATT; CDR2 reads SNEGSKA (reference sequence). Deletions cut 2 bases from V and 8 bases from J, with 19 bases between.

This clonotype was observed a few times. The genes are TRBV6-1 and TRBJ2-1, with D maybe TRBD2 (6 bases). Trimming stripped 2 bases from V and 4 bases from J, with 15 bases between. CDR3 length equals 16 residues. The germline CDR1 and CDR2 sequences are MNHNS and SASEGT. The CDR3 sequence is CASSETGTANYNEQFF. The DNA for the CDR3 is TGTGCCAGCAGTGAAACTGGGACTGCCAATTACAATGAGCAGTTCTTC.

This clonotype was counted ten times or more. The chain couples TRBV9 to TRBJ1-5; TRBD1 aligns across 9 bases. Germline V CDR1 and CDR2: SGDLS, YYNGEE. Trimming at V came to 3 bases and at J to 4 bases, leaving 2 bases not matched to a gene. The CDR3 has 14 amino acids. The CDR3 loop reads CASSATGGNQPQHF. The CDR3 DNA follows: TGTGCCAGCAGCGCGACAGGGGGTAATCAGCCCCAGCATTTT. Supplemented by reference TRBV9 and TRBJ1-5, the full variable domain reads DSGVTQTPKHLITATGQRVTLRCSPRSGDLSVYWYQQSLDQGLQFLIQYYNGEERAKGNILERFSAQQFPDLHSELNLSSLELGDSALYFCASSATGGNQPQHFGDGTRLSIL.

V gene TRBV2 combines with J gene TRBJ1-6, with D possibly TRBD1 on 6 matching bases. The CDR3 has 16 amino acids. Germline-derived CDR1 and CDR2 are SNHLY and FYNNEI. Deletions cut 2 bases from V and 7 bases from J, with 15 bases between. The chain's CDR3 is CASSELSGGRNSPLHF. The CDR3 DNA is TGTGCCAGCAGTGAATTATCTGGGGGGCGAAATTCACCCCTCCACTTT. Full variable domain (remainder filled in from reference TRBV2 and TRBJ1-6): EPEVTQTPSHQVTQMGQEVILRCVPISNHLYFYWYRQILGQKVEFLVSFYNNEISEKSEIFDDQFSVERPDGSNFTLKIRSTKLEDSAMYFCASSELSGGRNSPLHFGNGTRLTVT.

The chain uses TRBV24-1 and TRBJ2-6; a weak D match, TRBD1 (6 bases). The CDR3 is 16 residues long. Germline V gene lookup returns CDR1 KGHDR and CDR2 SFDVKD. The V gene lost 0 bases and the J gene lost 3 bases, with 8 bases spanning the gap. CDR3 in DNA: TGTGCCACCAGTGATTTGGGGGGCAGTGGGGCCAACGTCCTGACTTTC. Translation gives CATSDLGGSGANVLTF.

This clonotype came up many times. The gene calls are TRBV20-1 and TRBJ2-1; a possible D gene is TRBD2 (6 bases). The V gene's germline CDR1 is DFQATT and CDR2 SNEGSKA (reference sequence). The V and J ends lost 6 bases and 4 bases respectively, with 16 bases between them. The CDR3 is made up of 14 amino acids. The chain's CDR3 is CSARLTGVYNEQFF. For the CDR3, the DNA is TGCAGTGCCAGGCTCACGGGAGTTTACAATGAGCAGTTCTTC.

The rearrangement links TRBV5-6 to TRBJ2-3, with TRBD1 identical over 7 bases. Trimming at V came to 0 bases and at J to 5 bases, leaving 3 bases not matched to a gene. Per germline, CDR1 SGHDT and CDR2 YYEEEE. The CDR3 spans 14 residues. The CDR3 region is CASSLGAGGDTQYF. The CDR3 DNA reads TGTGCCAGCAGCTTGGGGGCAGGGGGAGATACGCAGTATTTT.

At least ten counts were recorded for this clonotype. This chain joins TRBV29-1 and TRBJ2-7; no clear D. From germline, CDR1 is SQVTM and CDR2 ANQGSEA. The V and J ends lost 3 bases and 3 bases respectively, with 9 bases between them. CDR3 length equals 12 residues. CDR3 DNA sequence: TGCAGCGTTGAGACAATGGTCTACGAGCAGTACTTC. It is translated as CSVETMVYEQYF.

Many counts were recorded for this clonotype. The J gene is TRBJ2-2, the V gene TRBV10-3; the match to TRBD2 covers 7 bases. The J segment lost 4 bases and the V segment lost 7 bases, leaving 9 bases of the junction unmatched. The CDR3 runs 15 residues. The V gene's germline CDR1 is ENHRY and CDR2 SYGVKD. CDR3 in amino acids: CAITPSGSGTGELFF. Written as DNA, the CDR3 is TGTGCCATCACCCCTAGCGGTTCGGGCACCGGGGAGCTGTTTTTT.

This clonotype was found many times. The J gene is TRBJ1-2, the V gene TRBV18; no clear D. CDR1 and CDR2 from the germline V gene are KGHSH and LQKENI. The CDR3 has 13 amino acids. Trimming took 3 bases from V and 3 from J, leaving 8 bases between them. CDR3 sequence: CASSPSLDYGYTF. CDR3 sequence (DNA): TGTGCCAGCTCACCCTCGCTGGACTATGGCTACACCTTC. The variable domain in full, completed from reference TRBV18 and TRBJ1-2, reads NAGVMQNPRHLVRRRGQEARLRCSPMKGHSHVYWYRQLPEEGLKFMVYLQKENIIDESGMPKERFSAEFPKEGPSILRIQQVVRGDSAAYFCASSPSLDYGYTFGSGTRLTVV.

A word on this clonotype: The conserved closing phenylalanine or tryptophan is absent in this CDR3, likely reflecting a read error. The limits of the CDR3 on the DNA are not certain, so only TCRdb's listed CDR3 is given. The chain employs TRBV19 and TRBJ2-2; the table's D call, TRBD2, was not checked against the DNA. From its first to its last residue, the CDR3 has 15 amino acids. Per the germline V gene, CDR1 is LNHDA and CDR2 is SQIVND (reference sequence). The CDR3 spells CASSRTSGNTGELSS.

This clonotype was counted a few times. One base away lies a much larger clone, so this may be a sequencing read error. V is TRBV20-1 and J is TRBJ2-5, with D uncertain. Germline values: CDR1 DFQATT, CDR2 SNEGSKA (reference sequence). The CDR3 is 14 residues long. This chain's CDR3 is CSALLPTPQATQYF. The CDR3 DNA sequence: TGCAGTGCCCTCCTCCCTACCCCCCAAGCGACCCAGTACTTC.

In its sample, this clonotype was seen many times. The chain combines TRBV9 with TRBJ2-3; D could derive from TRBD1 or TRBD2 (5 bases each). V was shortened by 3 bases and J by 5 bases, with 10 bases between the two germline ends. Germline V CDR1 and CDR2: SGDLS, YYNGEE. This CDR3 has 13 amino acids. In DNA form, the CDR3 reads TGTGCCAGCAGCGACCGGGACCAAGATACGCAGTATTTT. Translating it yields CASSDRDQDTQYF.

The chain joins TRBV29-1 to TRBJ2-5; D remains unclear. This CDR3 has 11 residues. The germline V gene has CDR1 SQVTM and CDR2 ANQGSEA. With 6 bases removed from V and 2 bases from J, the gap between germline ends came to 7 bases. The DNA of the CDR3 is TGCAGCGTAGGGCAGCAAGAGACCCAGTACTTC. Translated, it gives CSVGQQETQYF.

This clonotype has ten or more counts. The chain combines TRBV5-4 with TRBJ2-3; no clear D. The ends were cut back, 0 bases at V and 3 bases at J, with 11 bases in the middle. Germline assignment: CDR1 SGHNT and CDR2 YYREEE (reference sequence). This CDR3 spans 15 amino acids. The DNA of the CDR3 is TGTGCCAGCAGCTTGGCGTCGGCCGGGACAGATACGCAGTATTTT. Amino acid sequence: CASSLASAGTDTQYF.

This clonotype was counted many times. V and J are TRBV7-6 and TRBJ1-5; perhaps TRBD1 as D (6 bases). V was pared by 7 bases and J by 4 bases, with 11 bases between. The germline V gene encodes CDR1 SGHVS and CDR2 FNYEAQ. CDR3 length: 13 residues. CDR3 DNA: TGTGCCAGCACCCCAGGGGTGAATCAGCCCCAGCATTTT. It codes for CASTPGVNQPQHF.

In the case of this clonotype: At one end the junction does not follow the germline gene, possibly because of a read error. This CDR3 reads CAIRRDRNAEAFF. The CDR3 DNA follows: TGTGCCATCAGAAGGGACAGGAACGCTGAAGCTTTCTTT. The chain combines TRBV27 with TRBJ1-1; 8 bases align to TRBD1. This CDR3 comprises 13 residues. CDR1 and CDR2 from the germline V gene are MNHEY and SMNVEV (reference sequence).

The sample holds many counts of this clonotype. The chain uses TRBV11-3 and TRBJ1-6; D may be TRBD1 (5 bases). The V end lost 4 bases, the J end lost 10 bases, and 14 bases lay between the germline ends. The CDR3 length is 14 residues. Germline lookup yields CDR1 SGHNT and CDR2 YENEEA. DNA of the CDR3: TGTGCCAGCAGCTCCGGGGGGGGGGACTCACCCCTCCACTTT. This translates into CASSSGGGDSPLHF.

This clonotype was found many times. As DNA, the CDR3 is TGCGCCAGCAGCCCTCAGGGTGGCGGGAGCCGCTACAATGAGCAGTTCTTC. It specifies CASSPQGGGSRYNEQFF. The genes are TRBV4-1 and TRBJ2-1; 7 bases fit TRBD2. V shed 4 bases and J 3 bases; nucleotides not matched to a gene: 12. The CDR3 covers 17 residues. Per germline, CDR1 MGHRA and CDR2 YSYEKL.

The CDR3 bases are TGTGCTAGAGCGGCAGGTTGGACTAGCGGCACCGATAGCACAGATACGCAGTATTTT. Translated, it gives CARAAGWTSGTDSTDTQYF. The V call is TRBV24-1, the J call TRBJ2-3; 10 nucleotides align to TRBD2. CDR1 is KGHDR and CDR2 is SFDVKD in the germline V gene. The CDR3 loop spans 19 amino acids.